This T cell receptor beta chain originates from a study of T-cell reconstitution after alpha-beta-depleted transplantation in children. This clonotype has at least ten counts. Its antigen is undetermined. Unique molecular identifiers tagged the TCRbeta library. TCRdb recomputed calls from the PCR reads with MiXCR, one row per CDR3 protein. Among around 72,000 distinct CDR3 sequences listed, over 4.5% were seen once. Study-level results: The origin of high day-60 TCRbeta diversity in some patients lay in surviving recipient T cells and thymic progenitors. After transplant, at about two months, alpha-beta T cells were reportedly derived from several hundred expanded graft clones. After one year, T-cell counts and TCRbeta diversity mostly came from new T cells.

Sample: PBMCs, mostly from graft donor cells, taken 180 days after TCRalphabeta/CD19-depleted stem cell transplant. This receptor was obtained from a boy in the first two years of life who had a stem cell transplant for acute myeloid leukemia, so the T cells may come from the graft donor.

CDR3 amino acids: CASKGQGASGYTF. The CDR3 nucleotides read TGTGCCAGCAAGGGACAGGGGGCATCTGGCTACACCTTC. The chain links TRBV28 to TRBJ1-2; TRBD1 agrees at 12 bases. The junction had 4 bases not matched to a gene; V was cut back by 7 bases and J by 7 bases. Germline loops: CDR1 MDHEN, CDR2 SYDVKM. This CDR3 has 13 residues.